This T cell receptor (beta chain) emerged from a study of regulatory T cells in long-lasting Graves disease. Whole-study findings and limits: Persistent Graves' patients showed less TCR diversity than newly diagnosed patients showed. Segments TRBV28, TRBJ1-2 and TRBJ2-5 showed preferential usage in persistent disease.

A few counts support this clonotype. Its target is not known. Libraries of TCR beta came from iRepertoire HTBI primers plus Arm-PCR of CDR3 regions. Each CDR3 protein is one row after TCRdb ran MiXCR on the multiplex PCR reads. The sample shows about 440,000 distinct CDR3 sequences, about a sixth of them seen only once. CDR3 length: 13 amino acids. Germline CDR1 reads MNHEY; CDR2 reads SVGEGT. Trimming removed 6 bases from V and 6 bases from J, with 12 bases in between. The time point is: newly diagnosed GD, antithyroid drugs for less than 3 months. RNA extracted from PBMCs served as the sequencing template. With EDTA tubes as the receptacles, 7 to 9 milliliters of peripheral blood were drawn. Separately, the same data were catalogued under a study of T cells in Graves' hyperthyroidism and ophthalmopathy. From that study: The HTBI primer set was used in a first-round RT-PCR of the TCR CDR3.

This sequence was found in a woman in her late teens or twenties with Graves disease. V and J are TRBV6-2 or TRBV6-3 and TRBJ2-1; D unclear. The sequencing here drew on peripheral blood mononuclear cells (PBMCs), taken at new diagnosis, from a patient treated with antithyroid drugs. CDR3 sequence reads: CASSSYFGNEQFF. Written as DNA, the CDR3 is TGTGCCAGCAGCTCCTATTTTGGCAATGAGCAGTTCTTC.